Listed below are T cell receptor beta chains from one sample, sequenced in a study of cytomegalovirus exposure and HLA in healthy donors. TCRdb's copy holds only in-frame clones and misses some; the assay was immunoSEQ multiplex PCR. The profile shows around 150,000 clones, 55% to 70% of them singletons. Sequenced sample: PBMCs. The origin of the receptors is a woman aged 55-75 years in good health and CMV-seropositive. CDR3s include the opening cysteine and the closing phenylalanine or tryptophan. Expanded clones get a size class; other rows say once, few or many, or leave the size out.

cdr3_aa: CASSIGQGTPASTDTQYF; v_call: TRBV5-1; j_call: TRBJ2-3; clone_size: few
cdr3_aa: CASSLGTGLSYEQYF; v_call: TRBV7-8; j_call: TRBJ2-7; clone_size: NA
cdr3_aa: CASTRQGRGMNTEAFF; v_call: TRBV9; j_call: TRBJ1-1; clone_size: NA
cdr3_aa: CASSLWGLTYEQYF; v_call: TRBV11-2; j_call: TRBJ2-7; clone_size: few
cdr3_aa: CASSESGQVAETQYF; v_call: TRBV2; j_call: TRBJ2-5; clone_size: NA
cdr3_aa: CASSIKQGLAKNIQYF; v_call: TRBV21-1; j_call: TRBJ2-4; clone_size: few
cdr3_aa: CATSRAGGEETQYF; v_call: TRBV15; j_call: TRBJ2-5; clone_size: NA
cdr3_aa: CASSLIRGGVYEQYF; v_call: TRBV7-2; j_call: TRBJ2-7; clone_size: NA
cdr3_aa: CASRIQGQGSYNEQFF; v_call: TRBV6-6; j_call: TRBJ2-1; clone_size: NA
cdr3_aa: CASSYGGDTQYF; v_call: TRBV10-2; j_call: TRBJ2-3; clone_size: NA
cdr3_aa: CASSLASSSYEQYF; v_call: TRBV7-2; j_call: NA; clone_size: NA
cdr3_aa: CASSSAGTSDSYEQYF; v_call: TRBV5-1; j_call: TRBJ2-7; clone_size: NA
cdr3_aa: CASSLPLVYNEQFF; v_call: TRBV5-1; j_call: TRBJ2-1; clone_size: NA
cdr3_aa: CASSLDPSAGAGGPQETQYF; v_call: TRBV7-6; j_call: TRBJ2-5; clone_size: NA
cdr3_aa: CASSLALSGANEQFF; v_call: TRBV7-9; j_call: TRBJ2-1; clone_size: NA
cdr3_aa: CASSRQGTNYGYTF; v_call: TRBV2; j_call: TRBJ1-2; clone_size: few
cdr3_aa: CASSQRTGTNTEAFF; v_call: TRBV5-8; j_call: TRBJ1-1; clone_size: few
cdr3_aa: CASSTQGTGEAQYF; v_call: TRBV7-2; j_call: TRBJ2-3; clone_size: NA
cdr3_aa: CASSKGTGEDTQYF; v_call: TRBV5-1; j_call: TRBJ2-3; clone_size: NA
cdr3_aa: CASRGRAGELFF; v_call: TRBV19; j_call: TRBJ2-2; clone_size: NA
cdr3_aa: CASSLGQPQETQYF; v_call: TRBV28; j_call: TRBJ2-5; clone_size: NA
cdr3_aa: CASSPSGRAGETQYF; v_call: TRBV7-2; j_call: TRBJ2-5; clone_size: NA
cdr3_aa: CASTSASGNTGELFF; v_call: TRBV5-1; j_call: TRBJ2-2; clone_size: once
cdr3_aa: CAWSLYTGDSGEQYF; v_call: TRBV30; j_call: TRBJ2-7; clone_size: NA
cdr3_aa: CASSAGEMTQYF; v_call: TRBV28; j_call: TRBJ2-5; clone_size: NA
cdr3_aa: CASSTLAGGHYEQYF; v_call: TRBV6-5; j_call: TRBJ2-7; clone_size: NA
cdr3_aa: CASSTTSALNEQFF; v_call: TRBV5-4; j_call: TRBJ2-1; clone_size: NA
cdr3_aa: CASSQAPPGGNNEQFF; v_call: TRBV4-1; j_call: TRBJ2-1; clone_size: NA
cdr3_aa: CASSLTTYRGGSNQPQHF; v_call: TRBV28; j_call: TRBJ1-5; clone_size: few
cdr3_aa: CASSPSPGEPQHF; v_call: TRBV18; j_call: TRBJ1-5; clone_size: few
cdr3_aa: CASSQVSENYGYTF; v_call: TRBV4-1; j_call: TRBJ1-2; clone_size: NA
cdr3_aa: CASSVGSGSGLETQYF; v_call: TRBV9; j_call: TRBJ2-5; clone_size: NA
cdr3_aa: CASSLGTSGKLGETQYF; v_call: TRBV7-2; j_call: TRBJ2-5; clone_size: NA
cdr3_aa: CASSLLIGETGYNEQFF; v_call: TRBV7-9; j_call: TRBJ2-1; clone_size: NA
cdr3_aa: CASSIGQDYGYTF; v_call: TRBV19; j_call: TRBJ1-2; clone_size: NA
cdr3_aa: CASSLVGLGDHNYGYTF; v_call: TRBV7-9; j_call: TRBJ1-2; clone_size: NA
cdr3_aa: CASSLMAGGEDTQYF; v_call: TRBV5-1; j_call: TRBJ2-3; clone_size: NA
cdr3_aa: CASSPGFFYEQYF; v_call: TRBV18; j_call: TRBJ2-7; clone_size: NA
cdr3_aa: CASSLVGDISHEGNTIYF; v_call: TRBV7-2; j_call: TRBJ1-3; clone_size: NA
cdr3_aa: CASSIQGGGANVLTF; v_call: TRBV5-1; j_call: TRBJ2-6; clone_size: NA
cdr3_aa: CASSFQRDGTGELFF; v_call: TRBV27; j_call: TRBJ2-2; clone_size: NA
cdr3_aa: CASSRGRGYTF; v_call: TRBV9; j_call: TRBJ1-2; clone_size: NA
cdr3_aa: CASRTSGTPKEQYF; v_call: TRBV6-5; j_call: TRBJ2-5; clone_size: NA
cdr3_aa: CASSLLSRDTEAFF; v_call: TRBV7-9; j_call: TRBJ1-1; clone_size: NA
cdr3_aa: CASQGYNEQFF; v_call: TRBV2; j_call: TRBJ2-1; clone_size: NA
cdr3_aa: CASSLSGLAGYNEQFF; v_call: TRBV11-2; j_call: TRBJ2-1; clone_size: NA
cdr3_aa: CASSRAGHLGDGYTF; v_call: TRBV19; j_call: TRBJ1-2; clone_size: NA
cdr3_aa: CATSRTGLAGMDEQYF; v_call: TRBV15; j_call: TRBJ2-7; clone_size: NA
cdr3_aa: CASRLLEGVTQYF; v_call: TRBV7-8; j_call: TRBJ2-5; clone_size: NA
cdr3_aa: CASSQRGTLGSDTQYF; v_call: TRBV4-3; j_call: TRBJ2-3; clone_size: NA
cdr3_aa: CASSISGSNQPQHF; v_call: TRBV19; j_call: TRBJ1-5; clone_size: NA
cdr3_aa: CASSLSDRPQETQYF; v_call: TRBV4-3; j_call: TRBJ2-5; clone_size: few
cdr3_aa: CASSPGTGTYGYTF; v_call: TRBV7-9; j_call: TRBJ1-2; clone_size: NA
cdr3_aa: CASSVESGNIQYF; v_call: TRBV9; j_call: TRBJ2-4; clone_size: NA
cdr3_aa: CSVDRGADTQYF; v_call: TRBV29-1; j_call: TRBJ2-3; clone_size: few
cdr3_aa: CASSVAGVQETQYF; v_call: TRBV14; j_call: TRBJ2-5; clone_size: few
cdr3_aa: CASSPVTGGDEQYF; v_call: TRBV28; j_call: TRBJ2-7; clone_size: NA
cdr3_aa: CASSPSLSGNEQFF; v_call: TRBV4-3; j_call: TRBJ2-1; clone_size: few
cdr3_aa: CASMSKGQGTLSQYF; v_call: TRBV28; j_call: TRBJ2-5; clone_size: NA
cdr3_aa: CASSSHGQGFYEQYF; v_call: TRBV5-6; j_call: TRBJ2-7; clone_size: NA